These 29 T cell receptor beta chains came from one sample sequenced in a study of T cells in women clearing cervical HPV infection. Profiling relied on immunoSEQ multiplex PCR, and the TCRdb table lists in-frame clones only, not all of them. This repertoire includes 21,000 or so clones. Material for sequencing was blood buffy coat. These TCRs come from a woman aged 18 to 75 with a cervical HPV16 infection that either progressed to CIN3+ or cleared (not recorded which).

On this clone itself: The read ends 3 residues early relative to the CDR3; the germline J gene fills the gap. V gene TRBV27 combines with J gene TRBJ1-5; perhaps TRBD1 as D (5 bases). The germline CDR1 and CDR2 sequences are MNHEY and SMNVEV (reference sequence). This CDR3 has 17 residues. Trimming left V 2 bases short and J 4 bases short, with 18 bases between. The CDR3 DNA, read in part, is TGTGCCAGCAGTTTAGGAGCGGGGGTGGGGGTTAATCAGCCC. Its protein is CASSLGAGVGVNQP. The whole CDR3 reads CASSLGAGVGVNQPQHF.

The CDR3 spells CASSLVFTPQGGNIQYF. Partial CDR3 DNA: TGCGCCAGCAGCTTGGTTTTTACCCCGCAGGGCGGAAACATT. This chain connects TRBV5-1 to TRBJ2-4; D is possibly TRBD1 (5 bases). The missing CDR3 end, 3 residues past where the read stops, is filled in from the germline J gene. Trimming shortened V by 0 bases and J by 6 bases, and 19 bases separated the two germline ends. This CDR3 has 17 residues. Germline lookup yields CDR1 SGHRS and CDR2 YFSETQ.

Concerning this clone itself: The read terminates 3 residues ahead of where the CDR3 ends, so the germline J gene completes it. The chain links TRBV7-9 to TRBJ2-3; TRBD2 might be the D (5 bases). The V and J ends lost 4 bases and 4 bases respectively, with 9 bases between them. This CDR3 has 13 residues. Germline loops: CDR1 SEHNR, CDR2 FQNEAQ (reference sequence). The DNA read from the CDR3 is TGTGCCAGCAGCTCGGGGTTTCCAGATACG. This sequence encodes CASSSGFPDT. The full CDR3 is CASSSGFPDTQYF.

The CDR3 sequence is CSATTGDYSDTQYF. The sequenced CDR3 bases are TGCAGTGCTACGACAGGAGATTACTCAGATACG. The V call is TRBV20-1, the J call TRBJ2-3, with a tentative D call TRBD1 (6 bases). The read finishes 3 residues shy of the CDR3 end, and the germline J gene is used to complete it. The CDR3 is 14 amino acids. The ends were cut back, 4 bases at V and 4 bases at J, with 15 bases in the middle. Germline CDR1 DFQATT, CDR2 SNEGSKA (reference sequence).

Points on this clone: The CDR3 end lies 3 residues beyond the end of the read and is filled in from the germline J gene. The V and J genes are TRBV5-1 and TRBJ1-5; a possible D gene is TRBD1 (5 bases). The germline V gene encodes CDR1 SGHRS and CDR2 YFSETQ. The CDR3 loop spans 15 amino acids. Trimming cost V 0 bases and J 4 bases, with 11 bases left between them. CDR3 bases read: TGCGCCAGCAGCTTGGCAGGGATGCAAAATCAGCCC. Protein product: CASSLAGMQNQP. The CDR3, in full, reads CASSLAGMQNQPQHF. The variable domain in full, completed from reference TRBV5-1 and TRBJ1-5, reads KAGVTQTPRYLIKTRGQQVTLSCSPISGHRSVSWYQQTPGQGLQFLFEYFSETQRNKGNFPGRFSGRQFSNSRSEMNVSTLELGDSALYLCASSLAGMQNQPQHFGDGTRLSIL.

With respect to this clone: The CDR3 is cut off 3 residues early in the read; its end comes from the germline J gene. The gene calls are TRBV5-1 and TRBJ2-3; 14 bases are shared with TRBD2. J was trimmed by 5 bases and V by 4 bases; bases with no gene match: 9. There are 17 residues in the CDR3. The germline CDR1 and CDR2 sequences are SGHRS and YFSETQ. The DNA read from the CDR3 is TGCGCCAGCAGCATCGGGACTAGCGGGGGTGTAAGAGATACG. It codes for CASSIGTSGGVRDT. The full CDR3 is CASSIGTSGGVRDTQYF.

This clone is called medium-sized based on its frequency. The read falls 3 residues short of the CDR3 end, and the missing part is taken from the germline J gene. The chain is built from TRBV30 and TRBJ1-6; 10 nucleotides match TRBD1. Germline CDR1 is GTSNPN and CDR2 is SVGIG (reference sequence). This CDR3 spans 15 amino acids. The junction had 8 bases not matched to a gene; V was cut back by 2 bases and J by 10 bases. CDR3 residues: CAWSMVDRGRSPLHF. CDR3 DNA (partial): TGTGCCTGGAGTATGGTTGACAGGGGGCGATCACCC.

For this clone: The CDR3 end lies 3 residues beyond the end of the read and is filled in from the germline J gene. The chain combines TRBV30 with TRBJ2-6, with D perhaps TRBD2 (7 bases). The CDR3 is 14 residues long. V was shortened by 2 bases and J by 12 bases, with 17 bases between the two germline ends. Looked up from germline, CDR1 is GTSNPN and CDR2 is SVGIG (reference sequence). The CDR3 protein is CAWSKGGVPAVLTF. The sequenced part of the CDR3 DNA is TGTGCCTGGAGTAAAGGGGGGGTCCCTGCCGTC. The variable domain in full, with the rest retrieved from reference TRBV30 and TRBJ2-6, is SQTIHQWPATLVQPVGSPLSLECTVEGTSNPNLYWYRQAAGRGLQLLFYSVGIGQISSEVPQNLSASRPQDRQFILSSKKLLLSDSGFYLCAWSKGGVPAVLTFGAGSRLTVL.

Here the CDR3 reads CASSPLDRVGTEAFF. CDR3 DNA, as far as it was read: TGTGCCAGCAGTCCCTTAGACAGGGTAGGCACTGAA. This chain uses TRBV28 with TRBJ1-1, with 7 bases lining up with TRBD1. From the germline J gene comes the end of the CDR3, since the read stops 3 residues before it. The CDR3 has 15 residues. Trimming took 5 bases from V and 4 from J; bases not matched to a gene: 10. The V gene's germline CDR1 is MDHEN and CDR2 SYDVKM.

In the case of this clone: From the germline J gene comes the end of the CDR3, since the read stops 3 residues before it. The V call is TRBV6-1, the J call TRBJ2-7; D is unclear. This CDR3 has 14 amino acids. Germline V lookup: CDR1 MNHNS, CDR2 SASEGT. The V gene lost 0 bases and the J gene lost 2 bases, with 8 bases spanning the gap. The CDR3 DNA, read in part, is TGTGCCAGCAGTGAAGCAGGCAAAACCTACGAG. Translated, it gives CASSEAGKTYE. The CDR3 in its entirety is CASSEAGKTYEQYF.

A word on this clone: The DNA ends 3 residues before the CDR3 does, and the rest of the CDR3 is filled in from the germline J gene. The chain combines TRBV19 with TRBJ2-1, with D possibly being TRBD1 or TRBD2 (5 bases each). V was trimmed by 6 bases and J by 0 bases, leaving 15 bases between them. The CDR3 is 16 residues long. CDR1 is LNHDA and CDR2 is SQIVND in the germline V gene (reference sequence). The CDR3 sequence: CASSMSEGSSYNEQFF. Partial CDR3 DNA: TGTGCCAGTAGCATGTCTGAGGGGAGCTCCTACAATGAG. Complete variable domain (other parts from reference TRBV19 and TRBJ2-1): DGGITQSPKYLFRKEGQNVTLSCEQNLNHDAMYWYRQDPGQGLRLIYYSQIVNDFQKGDIAEGYSVSREKKESFPLTVTSAQKNPTAFYLCASSMSEGSSYNEQFFGPGTRLTVL.

As regards this clone: The read finishes 3 residues shy of the CDR3 end, and the germline J gene is used to complete it. The genes are TRBV30 and TRBJ1-5, with 9 bases aligning to TRBD1. Per the germline V gene, CDR1 is GTSNPN and CDR2 is SVGIG (reference sequence). J was trimmed by 6 bases and V by 3 bases; bases with no gene match: 6. The length of the CDR3 is 14 residues. This CDR3 reads CAWSPGQGGQPQHF. The sequenced part of the CDR3 DNA is TGTGCCTGGAGCCCGGGACAGGGAGGTCAGCCC.

Concerning this clone itself: The sequenced fragment ends 3 residues before the CDR3 boundary, so the rest is inferred from the germline J gene. The gene calls are TRBV30 and TRBJ2-1, with TRBD1 matching over 10 bases. V gave up 3 bases and J gave up 8 bases; unmatched junction bases: 4. There are 13 residues in the CDR3. Germline CDR1 and CDR2: GTSNPN and SVGIG (reference sequence). CDR3 residues: CAWRGTGVHEQFF. The part of the CDR3 DNA that was read is TGTGCCTGGAGGGGGACAGGGGTGCATGAG.

In regard to this clone: Sequencing ends 3 residues short of the CDR3 end; the germline J gene provides the rest. This chain uses TRBV5-1 with TRBJ2-5; D is perhaps TRBD1 (6 bases). In germline, CDR1 is SGHRS, CDR2 YFSETQ. The CDR3 is made up of 15 amino acids. V was cut by 1 base and J by 3 bases, with 13 bases left in between. The DNA read from the CDR3 is TGCGCCAGCAGCTTGATGAATCCAGGGGAAGAGACC. The encoded protein is CASSLMNPGEET. The complete CDR3 sequence is CASSLMNPGEETQYF.

Comments on this clone: Sequence at one end of the junction differs from germline and may be a read error. The read terminates 3 residues before the CDR3 end, so the remaining end is supplied by the germline J gene. This sequence joins TRBV7-6 and TRBJ1-1; D is possibly TRBD1 (6 bases). CDR3 length: 14 amino acids. The V gene's germline CDR1 is SGHVS and CDR2 FNYEAQ. CDR3 DNA, as far as it was read: TGTGCCAGCAGCTTACAGGGTTGGGACACTGAG. Translating it yields CASSLQGWDTE. The whole CDR3 region reads CASSLQGWDTEAFF.

The CDR3 is CASSPSTADTGELFF. The part of the CDR3 DNA that was read is TGTGCCAGCTCGCCCTCGACTGCCGACACCGGGGAG. The rearrangement uses TRBV2 and TRBJ2-2; D unresolved. Read sequence stops 3 residues before the CDR3 end, and the germline J gene provides the missing end. This CDR3 region has 15 residues. Per the germline V gene, CDR1 is SNHLY and CDR2 is FYNNEI. Trimming took off 8 bases at V and 3 bases at J, with 16 bases between the two ends.

The CDR3: CASSIESRITRGRVGGYTF. The CDR3 DNA, read in part, is TGTGCCAGTAGTATAGAAAGTAGAATTACCAGGGGGCGCGTTGGTGGC. This rearrangement joins TRBV19 to TRBJ1-2, with 8 nucleotides matching TRBD1. The observed sequence ends 3 residues before the CDR3 terminus, with the missing tail filled in from the germline J gene. From germline, CDR1 is LNHDA and CDR2 SQIVND (reference sequence). The trim removed 0 bases at V and 7 bases at J, leaving 19 bases unmatched. The CDR3 is made up of 19 amino acids.

Points on this clone: The CDR3 extends 3 residues past the end of the read, so its final part is completed from the germline J gene. The chain carries TRBV20-1 and TRBJ2-5; 8 bases map to TRBD2. In germline, CDR1 is DFQATT, CDR2 SNEGSKA (reference sequence). The V segment lost 6 bases and the J segment 4 bases; nucleotides outside the gene matches: 19. The CDR3 consists of 17 residues. The CDR3 loop is CSAPPVRGGIWGETQYF. CDR3 bases read: TGCAGTGCGCCGCCCGTCCGGGGGGGGATCTGGGGAGAGACC.

On this clone itself: The sequence runs out 3 residues before the end of the CDR3; the remainder is reconstructed from the germline J gene. The chain recombines TRBV7-3 with TRBJ2-2; D unclear. Germline V lookup: CDR1 SGHTA, CDR2 FQGTGA. This CDR3 is built from 13 residues. The ends were cut back, 5 bases at V and 0 bases at J, with 4 bases in the middle. Here the CDR3 reads CASSPANTGELFF. The sequenced part of the CDR3 DNA is TGTGCCAGCAGCCCCGCGAACACCGGGGAG.

Notes on this clone: The DNA ends 3 residues before the CDR3 does, and the rest of the CDR3 is filled in from the germline J gene. This chain uses TRBV20-1 with TRBJ2-1; no clear D gene. Trimming took off 0 bases at V and 6 bases at J, with 15 bases between the two ends. Germline V CDR1 and CDR2: DFQATT, SNEGSKA (reference sequence). The CDR3 is 15 amino acids. The chain's CDR3 is CSARDLDKDSNEQFF. Incomplete CDR3 DNA: TGCAGTGCTAGAGATCTCGACAAAGATTCCAATGAG.

As to this clone: The observed sequence ends 3 residues before the CDR3 terminus, with the missing tail filled in from the germline J gene. The chain carries TRBV30 and TRBJ2-1; 9 bases agree with TRBD2. Germline V gene sequence: CDR1 GTSNPN, CDR2 SVGIG (reference sequence). The CDR3 has 16 amino acids. V lost 1 base and J lost 7; bases outside the gene matches: 11. The covered CDR3 bases are TGTGCCTGGAGTGCCGTGGGGCGGGGGGGCCGGAATGAG. Amino acid sequence: CAWSAVGRGGRNE. The CDR3 in its entirety is CAWSAVGRGGRNEQFF.

A note on this clone: The CDR3 extends 3 residues past the end of the read, so its final part is completed from the germline J gene. V is TRBV10-1 and J is TRBJ2-3; D unclear. Trimming shortened V by 3 bases and J by 6 bases, and 4 bases separated the two germline ends. CDR1 WNHNN and CDR2 SYGVQD come from the germline V gene (reference sequence). The CDR3 loop spans 11 amino acids. CDR3 DNA, as far as it was read: TGCGCCAGCAGTGAAAGGGATACG. This codes for CASSERDT. The entire CDR3 is CASSERDTQYF.

Concerning this clone itself: With the read ending 3 residues before the CDR3 end, the germline J gene is used to fill in that end. This chain joins TRBV20-1 and TRBJ2-2; 13 bases are a match to TRBD2. The junction had 6 bases not matched to a gene; V was cut back by 5 bases and J by 6 bases. The CDR3 runs 15 residues. CDR1 and CDR2 (germline): DFQATT, SNEGSKA (reference sequence). CDR3 DNA (partial): TGCAGTGCTCGACGGACTAGCGGGAGCGCCGGGGAG. It is translated as CSARRTSGSAGE. The full CDR3 protein reads CSARRTSGSAGELFF.

Incomplete CDR3 DNA: TGTGCCAGCAGCATGAGAATAGGGGGCGGAAACACC. Translated, it gives CASSMRIGGGNT. The complete CDR3 protein is CASSMRIGGGNTIYF. The chain carries TRBV7-8 and TRBJ1-3, with 7 positions matching TRBD1. The CDR3 end is not reached by the read, which stops 3 residues before it; the germline J gene fills it in. The CDR3 spans 15 residues. Germline V CDR1 and CDR2: SGHVS, FQNEAQ. Trimming cost V 5 bases and J 4 bases; bases outside gene matches: 8.

Details on this clone: The CDR3 end is not reached by the read, which stops 3 residues before it; the germline J gene fills it in. The chain recombines TRBV20-1 with TRBJ2-1; 12 bases line up with TRBD2. The CDR3 length is 18 residues. Germline CDR1 DFQATT, CDR2 SNEGSKA (reference sequence). V was clipped by 0 bases and J by 4 bases; unmatched bases: 10. Partial CDR3 DNA: TGCAGTGCTAGAGATCCTCCTAAGACTAGCGGGAGATACAATGAG. It codes for CSARDPPKTSGRYNE. Given in full, the CDR3 is CSARDPPKTSGRYNEQFF.

Comment on this clone: From the germline J gene comes the end of the CDR3, since the read stops 3 residues before it. The V gene is TRBV19, the J gene TRBJ2-3, with 14 nucleotides matching TRBD2. Germline-derived CDR1 and CDR2 are LNHDA and SQIVND (reference sequence). CDR3 size: 17 residues. V was clipped by 5 bases and J by 3 bases; unmatched bases: 7. The sequenced CDR3 bases are TGTGCCAGTAGTCCCGGGACTAGCGGGAGTATTACAGATACG. Translated, it gives CASSPGTSGSITDT. The whole CDR3 sequence is CASSPGTSGSITDTQYF.

To note about this clone: The observed sequence ends 3 residues before the CDR3 terminus, with the missing tail filled in from the germline J gene. This chain joins TRBV6-4 and TRBJ2-3, with D perhaps matching TRBD1 (6 bases). The length of the CDR3 is 15 residues. Germline CDR1 reads MRHNA; CDR2 reads SNTAGT. V dropped 0 bases and J dropped 3 bases, with 10 bases sitting between them. CDR3 DNA (partial): TGTGCCAGCAGTGACTCCCCGGGGACAACAGATACG. It is translated as CASSDSPGTTDT. The entire CDR3 reads CASSDSPGTTDTQYF.

Worth noting for this clone: The sequence runs out 3 residues before the end of the CDR3; the remainder is reconstructed from the germline J gene. This chain links TRBV5-4 with TRBJ2-7; 10 nucleotides line up with TRBD1. Germline V gene sequence: CDR1 SGHNT, CDR2 YYREEE (reference sequence). This CDR3 region has 14 residues. V shed 0 bases, J shed 4 bases, and the junction held 1 base outside the gene matches. CDR3 sequence reads: CASSLGQGAYEQYF. CDR3 DNA, as far as it was read: TGTGCCAGCAGCTTGGGACAGGGGGCTTACGAG.

Turning to this clone: The read finishes 3 residues shy of the CDR3 end, and the germline J gene is used to complete it. The genes are TRBV10-2 and TRBJ2-3; 9 positions match TRBD2. V lost 4 bases to trimming and J lost 6 bases; unmatched junction nucleotides: 5. CDR1 and CDR2 (germline): WSHSY, SAAADI. CDR3 length: 14 amino acids. The CDR3 here is CASSGGRATDTQYF. CDR3 DNA (partial): TGCGCCAGCAGTGGCGGGAGGGCGACGGATACG.